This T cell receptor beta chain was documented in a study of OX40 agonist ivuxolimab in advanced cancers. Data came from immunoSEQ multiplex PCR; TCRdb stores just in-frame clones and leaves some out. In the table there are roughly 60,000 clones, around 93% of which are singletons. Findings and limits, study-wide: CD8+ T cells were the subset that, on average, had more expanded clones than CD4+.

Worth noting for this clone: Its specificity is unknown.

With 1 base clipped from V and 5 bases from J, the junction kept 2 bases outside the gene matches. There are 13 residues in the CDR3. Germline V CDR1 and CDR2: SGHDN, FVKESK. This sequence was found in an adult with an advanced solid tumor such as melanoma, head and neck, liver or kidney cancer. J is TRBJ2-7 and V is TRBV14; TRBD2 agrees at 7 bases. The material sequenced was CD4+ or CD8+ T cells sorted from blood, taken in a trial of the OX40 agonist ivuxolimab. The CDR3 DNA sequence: TGTGCCAGCAGCCAAGGACTAGCCCACGAGCAGTACTTC. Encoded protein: CASSQGLAHEQYF.